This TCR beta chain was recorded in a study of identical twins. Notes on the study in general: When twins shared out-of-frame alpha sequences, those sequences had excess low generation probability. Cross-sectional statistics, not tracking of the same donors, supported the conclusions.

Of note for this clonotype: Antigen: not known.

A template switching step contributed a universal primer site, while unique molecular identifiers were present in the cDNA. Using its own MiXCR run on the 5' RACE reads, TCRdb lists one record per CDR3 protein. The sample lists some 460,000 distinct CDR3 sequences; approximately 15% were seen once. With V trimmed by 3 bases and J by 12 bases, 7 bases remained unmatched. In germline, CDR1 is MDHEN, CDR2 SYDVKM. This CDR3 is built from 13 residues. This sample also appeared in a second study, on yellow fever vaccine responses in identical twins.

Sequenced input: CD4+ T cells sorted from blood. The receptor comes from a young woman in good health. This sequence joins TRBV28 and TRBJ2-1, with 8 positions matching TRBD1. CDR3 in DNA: TGTGCCAGCAGTTTGCAGGGGGCGCTTGGGCAGTTCTTC. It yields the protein CASSLQGALGQFF.